This T cell receptor beta chain was recovered during a study of cytomegalovirus exposure and HLA in healthy donors. 13 Jbeta primers and 60 Vbeta primers were used for the PCR. Here immunoSEQ multiplex PCR was the method, and the copy in TCRdb shows in-frame clones only, minus some. The sample records fewer than 200,000 clones, approximately 80% being singletons. CDR3 length: 16 amino acids. V shed 0 bases, J shed 0 bases, and the junction held 2 bases outside the gene matches. CDR1 and CDR2 from the germline V gene are SGDLS and YYNGEE. V and J are TRBV9 and TRBJ2-3; the match to TRBD2 covers 9 bases. This sequence was found in a woman in her 30s in good health and CMV-seronegative. The sample consisted of PBMCs. CDR3 residues: CASSVGLAESTDTQYF. In nucleotides, the CDR3 is TGTGCCAGCAGCGTAGGACTAGCGGAGAGCACAGATACGCAGTATTTT.